A single sample gave rise to the 17 T cell receptor beta chains below, sequenced in a study of post-analysis software for immune sequencing data. cDNA libraries for TCR beta contained unique molecular identifiers. TCRdb analysed the PCR reads with MiXCR anew, one entry per CDR3 protein. In the table there are roughly 540,000 distinct CDR3 sequences, roughly 34% of which are singletons. These TCRs are of unknown antigen specificity. Study-wide points: About five TRBV segments appeared more often in patients than in controls, and TRBV5-6, TRBV5-1 and TRBV20-1 were among these.

Material for sequencing was blood. The receptors stem from a girl under 18 with multiple sclerosis.

The chain has TRBV5-6 and TRBJ1-2, with a weak D call TRBD1 (5 bases). CDR1 is SGHDT and CDR2 is YYEEEE in the germline V gene. Trimming shortened V by 6 bases and J by 8 bases, and 14 bases separated the two germline ends. The CDR3 length is 12 residues. CDR3 nucleotide sequence: TGTGCCAGCAACACCGGGGCGGAAGGCTACACCTTC. It yields the protein CASNTGAEGYTF.

This clonotype was detected only a few times. The genes are TRBV12-5 and TRBJ2-5, with 8 bases aligning to TRBD2. V was pared by 6 bases and J by 7 bases, with 7 bases of the junction left unmatched. The germline CDR1 and CDR2 sequences are LGHNT and FRNRAP. This CDR3 contains 13 residues. CDR3 nucleotide sequence: TGTGCTAGTGGGTCTAGCGGGTCCGGGACCCAGTACTTC. Its translation is CASGSSGSGTQYF.

This clonotype was found once. The chain employs TRBV12-5 and TRBJ1-1; 9 bases map to TRBD1. CDR1 and CDR2 (germline): LGHNT, FRNRAP. The CDR3 covers 14 residues. Trimming removed 6 bases from V and 1 base from J; junction bases left unmatched: 3. CDR3 sequence reads: CASGLTGGNTEAFF. The CDR3, as DNA: TGTGCTAGTGGCCTGACAGGGGGGAACACTGAAGCTTTCTTT.

This clonotype was observed many times. In nucleotides, the CDR3 is TGTGCCAGCAGTTACCACCAAGAGACCCAGTACTTC. This encodes CASSYHQETQYF. The rearrangement joins TRBV6-2 or TRBV6-3 to TRBJ2-5, with D unresolved. Germline CDR1 MNHEY, CDR2 SVGEGT. The CDR3 runs to 12 residues. V lost 2 bases, J lost 0 bases, and 1 base lay in between.

The chain recombines TRBV29-1 with TRBJ2-1; TRBD1 might be the D (5 bases). V lost 3 bases, J lost 0 bases, and 15 bases lay in between. The germline V gene has CDR1 SQVTM and CDR2 ANQGSEA. CDR3 size: 16 residues. The CDR3 loop is CSVDQPDSSSYNEQFF. CDR3 coding DNA: TGCAGCGTTGACCAGCCTGACAGCAGCTCCTACAATGAGCAGTTCTTC.

In this sample, this clonotype turned up a few times. The rearrangement links TRBV20-1 to TRBJ2-5; 9 bases are a match to TRBD2. The CDR3 runs 17 residues. The V segment lost 0 bases and the J segment 5 bases; nucleotides outside the gene matches: 13. CDR1 and CDR2 from the germline V gene are DFQATT and SNEGSKA (reference sequence). The CDR3 spells CSARDPGLAPRKETQYF. The DNA of the CDR3 is TGCAGTGCTAGAGATCCGGGACTAGCCCCGAGGAAGGAGACCCAGTACTTC.

This clonotype was seen a handful of times. This chain connects TRBV12-3 or TRBV12-4 to TRBJ2-1, with TRBD2 identical over 9 bases. J lost 0 bases, V lost 2 bases, and 14 bases had no gene match. This CDR3 has 20 amino acids. The CDR3, as DNA: TGTGCCAGCAGTTTAAACTCCTGGGCGGGGGGGCTTAGCTCCTACAATGAGCAGTTCTTC. Translated, it gives CASSLNSWAGGLSSYNEQFF.

The V gene is TRBV7-6, the J gene TRBJ2-7; D call uncertain. Trimming left V 1 base short and J 0 bases short, with 10 bases between. The V gene's germline CDR1 is SGHVS and CDR2 FNYEAQ. This CDR3 spans 15 amino acids. Written as DNA, the CDR3 is TGTGCCAGCAGCTTAGACTACGGAAGCTCCTACGAGCAGTACTTC. Translated, it gives CASSLDYGSSYEQYF.

The chain has TRBV11-2 and TRBJ1-2; 7 positions agree with TRBD1. The CDR3 totals 15 residues. Germline CDR1 reads SGHAT; CDR2 reads FQNNGV. Trimming cost V 4 bases and J 2 bases; bases outside gene matches: 7. The CDR3 reads CASSSGQFQNYGYTF. CDR3 nucleotides: TGTGCCAGCAGCTCGGGACAGTTCCAGAACTATGGCTACACCTTC.

In this sample, this clonotype turned up a few times. The chain links TRBV7-8 to TRBJ2-7; TRBD1 matches 10 bases. CDR3 length equals 16 residues. CDR1 and CDR2 from the germline V gene are SGHVS and FQNEAQ. The ends lost 2 bases at V and 4 bases at J; junction bases unmatched: 8. CDR3 region: CASSLSLGQGIYEQYF. The CDR3 nucleotides read TGTGCCAGCAGCTTATCATTGGGACAGGGGATTTACGAGCAGTACTTC.

This clonotype came up many times. This chain connects TRBV29-1 to TRBJ1-5; 9 bases map to TRBD1. The germline CDR1 and CDR2 sequences are SQVTM and ANQGSEA. CDR3 length: 16 residues. The V segment lost 5 bases and the J segment 7 bases; nucleotides outside the gene matches: 15. CDR3 sequence: CSVKETQGALGQPQHF. The CDR3 nucleotides are TGCAGCGTTAAGGAAACACAGGGGGCGCTTGGACAGCCCCAGCATTTT.

The chain links TRBV18 to TRBJ2-3; D possibly corresponds to TRBD1 (6 bases). The V gene lost 3 bases and the J gene lost 1 base, with 11 bases spanning the gap. CDR1 KGHSH and CDR2 LQKENI come from the germline V gene. The CDR3 totals 15 residues. CDR3 coding DNA: TGTGCCAGCTCACCCCGGGACATCCGCACAGATACGCAGTATTTT. Protein sequence: CASSPRDIRTDTQYF. The complete variable domain, with remaining parts taken from reference TRBV18 and TRBJ2-3, reads NAGVMQNPRHLVRRRGQEARLRCSPMKGHSHVYWYRQLPEEGLKFMVYLQKENIIDESGMPKERFSAEFPKEGPSILRIQQVVRGDSAAYFCASSPRDIRTDTQYFGPGTRLTVL.

This clonotype was found a few times. This sequence joins TRBV29-1 and TRBJ2-7; 9 nucleotides align to TRBD1. The V gene's germline CDR1 is SQVTM and CDR2 ANQGSEA. This CDR3 is built from 17 residues. Unmatched junction bases numbered 13, after V lost 4 bases and J lost 0 bases. The chain's CDR3 is CSVAPGTGKIGSYEQYF. The CDR3 nucleotides are TGCAGCGTTGCCCCCGGGACAGGGAAGATTGGCTCCTACGAGCAGTACTTC.

In this sample, this clonotype turned up once. J is TRBJ1-4 and V is TRBV6-2 or TRBV6-3; the D gene is possibly TRBD1 (5 bases). Per germline, CDR1 MNHEY and CDR2 SVGEGT. Trimming took off 8 bases at V and 4 bases at J, with 20 bases between the two ends. CDR3 length: 16 residues. The CDR3 DNA reads as TGTGCCAGCGCGGGACCCCCAGCGGATCTTAATGAAAAACTGTTTTTT. It translates to CASAGPPADLNEKLFF.

Note on this clonotype: Given a much more abundant clone one base away, this may be a read error. The chain links TRBV29-1 to TRBJ2-5, with 10 bases fitting TRBD1. This CDR3 comprises 11 residues. After removal of 6 bases from V and 11 bases from J, the junction contained 6 bases not matched to a gene. The V gene's germline CDR1 is SQVTM and CDR2 ANQGSEA. CDR3 coding DNA: TGCAGCGTGGACAGGGGGAATGAGCAGTACTTC. This sequence encodes CSVDRGNEQYF.

V and J are TRBV5-1 and TRBJ2-7, with D uncertain. The DNA end lines up better with TRBJ2-5; the J call may be wrong. The CDR3 totals 14 residues. Germline lookup yields CDR1 SGHRS and CDR2 YFSETQ. This chain's CDR3 is CASSSGPLPGTQYF. CDR3 in DNA: TGCGCCAGCAGCTCTGGCCCTCTCCCGGGGACCCAGTACTTC.

The J gene is TRBJ1-5, the V gene TRBV20-1, with no clear D. CDR3 length: 13 residues. Germline values: CDR1 DFQATT, CDR2 SNEGSKA (reference sequence). Trimming removed 3 bases at V and 0 bases at J, with 6 bases between. Here the CDR3 reads CSARQSSNQPQHF. CDR3 DNA sequence: TGCAGTGCTAGGCAGAGTAGCAATCAGCCCCAGCATTTT.